The 10 T cell receptor beta chains below were found in one sample sequenced in a study of tumor and adjacent non-tumor tissue in lung cancer. This sample's RNA came from whole unsorted tissue. TCRbeta libraries were built with three rounds of nested PCR, modified from ARM-PCR. TCRdb fed the multiplex PCR reads into MiXCR, producing one record per CDR3 protein. The sample yields roughly 120,000 distinct CDR3 sequences, around 75% seen once. Sequenced material: lung tumor tissue. These receptors all stem from a woman in her fifties or sixties with non-small cell lung cancer.

Worth noting for this clonotype: A read error may produce the germline difference seen at one junction end. The CDR3 loop is CSARLGEAKTHYF. In DNA, the CDR3 is TGCAGTGCTAGACTAGGGGAGGCGAAGACCCATTACTTC. The rearrangement links TRBV20-1 to TRBJ2-5, with TRBD2 as a possible D gene (6 bases). The CDR3 is made up of 13 amino acids. The germline gives CDR1 DFQATT, CDR2 SNEGSKA (reference sequence).

About this clonotype: A single base separates this from a much larger clone, so it may be a read error. The CDR3 does not close with the conserved phenylalanine or tryptophan, likely indicating a read error. The rearrangement uses TRBV20-1 and TRBJ2-2; 7 bases align to TRBD1. Per germline, CDR1 DFQATT and CDR2 SNEGSKA (reference sequence). This CDR3 is 14 amino acids long. Trimming removed 5 bases from V and 4 bases from J; junction bases left unmatched: 7. This CDR3 is CSARTGQATGELFL. The CDR3 DNA reads as TGCAGTGCTCGAACTGGACAGGCCACCGGGGAGCTGTTTCTT.

This clonotype showed up many times. The V gene is TRBV29-1, the J gene TRBJ1-1; D possibly corresponds to TRBD1 (6 bases). This CDR3 has 11 residues. CDR1 and CDR2 (germline): SQVTM, ANQGSEA. With 6 bases removed from V and 4 bases from J, the gap between germline ends came to 9 bases. The DNA for the CDR3 is TGCAGCGTCCTCAGGGGCACTGAAGCTTTCTTT. Encoded protein: CSVLRGTEAFF.

The rearrangement joins TRBV11-2 to TRBJ2-7, with D possibly matching TRBD2 (6 bases). The CDR3 runs to 15 residues. The V end was cut by 4 bases, the J end by 6 bases, with 19 bases between. Germline V gives CDR1 SGHAT, CDR2 FQNNGV. As DNA, the CDR3 is TGTGCCAGCAGCTCAGGCGGGGAAATGGCCTGCGAGCAGTACTTC. This gives the protein CASSSGGEMACEQYF.

Comment on this clonotype: Possible read error: a much larger clone is one base away. The chain couples TRBV6-5 to TRBJ1-1; tentatively, D is TRBD1 (5 bases). The CDR3 sequence is 15 residues long. Germline CDR1 is MNHEY and CDR2 is SVGAGI. V gave up 6 bases and J gave up 4 bases, with 18 bases separating them. CDR3 bases: TGTGCCAGCAGCCCTGATGGGGCGATGTCCACTGAAGCTTTCTTT. Its protein is CASSPDGAMSTEAFF.

Concerning this clonotype: Germline and junction disagree at one end, which may indicate a read error. The chain recombines TRBV14 with TRBJ2-1; 13 bases fit TRBD2. The CDR3 covers 17 residues. Germline CDR1 SGHDN, CDR2 FVKESK. This CDR3 reads CASSPTSGRAFGDEQFF. The CDR3 region has the DNA TGTGCCAGCAGCCCAACTAGCGGGAGGGCCTTTGGAGATGAGCAGTTCTTT.

This clonotype was recorded a few times. A read error is possible here, since a much larger clone lies one base away. The chain joins TRBV28 to TRBJ2-1; the D is unclear. The ends were cut back, 3 bases at V and 6 bases at J, with 12 bases in the middle. Germline V gives CDR1 MDHEN, CDR2 SYDVKM. CDR3 length equals 14 residues. CDR3 in amino acids: CASSFTVDGNEQFF. The CDR3 DNA is TGTGCCAGCAGTTTTACGGTGGACGGCAATGAGCAGTTCTTC.

The chain is built from TRBV11-2 and TRBJ2-1; the match to TRBD1 covers 7 bases. J was trimmed by 6 bases and V by 2 bases; bases with no gene match: 7. Germline CDR1 is SGHAT and CDR2 is FQNNGV. This CDR3 comprises 15 residues. CDR3 in DNA: TGTGCCAGCAGCTTATTGAGACAGGGCATCAATGAGCAGTTCTTC. This encodes CASSLLRQGINEQFF.

V usage is TRBV20-1 and J usage is TRBJ2-6; 7 positions match TRBD2. V trimming: 1 base; J trimming: 14 bases; junction bases outside the gene matches: 23. Per germline, CDR1 DFQATT and CDR2 SNEGSKA (reference sequence). CDR3 size: 18 residues. The CDR3 loop reads CSARVVGGSASGVIILTF. For the CDR3, the DNA is TGCAGTGCTAGAGTAGTCGGGGGGAGTGCCTCTGGGGTCATCATCCTGACTTTC.

Remarks on this clonotype: Lacking the conserved final phenylalanine or tryptophan, this CDR3 likely reflects a read error. The V call is TRBV6-5, the J call TRBJ1-1; D might be TRBD1 (5 bases). Trimming took 8 bases from V and 8 from J, leaving 21 bases between them. Per germline, CDR1 MNHEY and CDR2 SVGAGI. The CDR3 loop spans 14 amino acids. The CDR3 is CASRGPGPGREAFL. In nucleotides, the CDR3 is TGTGCCAGCCGTGGGCCGGGACCGGGACGCGAAGCTTTCTTA.